Following are 15 T cell receptor beta chains from one sample sequenced in a study of blood T cell repertoires in COVID-19. TCRdb keeps only in-frame clones here, not all; method: immunoSEQ multiplex PCR. Of over 400,000 clones detected, 86% appear once; the ten largest clones hold 1.4%. Sequenced material: peripheral blood. These receptors all stem from a woman under 40 with active or convalescent COVID-19.

The V call is TRBV4-2, the J call TRBJ1-5; tentative D call: TRBD1 (5 bases). This CDR3 region has 13 residues. V lost 1 base and J lost 7, with 8 bases in between. Germline-derived CDR1 and CDR2 are LGHNA and YNFKEQ. CDR3 coding DNA: TGTGCCAGCAGCCAAGGGCAGGGCCAGCCCCAGCATTTT. The encoded protein is CASSQGQGQPQHF.

The rearrangement links TRBV13 to TRBJ1-1; 9 bases map to TRBD1. V lost 3 bases, J lost 6 bases, and 5 bases stayed unmatched. The CDR3 runs 14 residues. Germline CDR1 and CDR2: PRHDT and FYEKMQ (reference sequence). The CDR3 DNA reads as TGTGCCAGCAGCTTCGGGACAGGGCGAGCTGAAGCTTTCTTT. Amino acid sequence: CASSFGTGRAEAFF.

The rearrangement joins TRBV13 to TRBJ2-4; 12 nucleotides line up with TRBD2. J lost 11 bases, V lost 5 bases, and 22 bases had no gene match. The CDR3 contains 19 residues. Germline V gene data show CDR1 as PRHDT and CDR2 as FYEKMQ (reference sequence). This CDR3 reads CASSRKLTTGTSGSLVQYF. For the CDR3, the DNA is TGTGCCAGCAGCCGAAAACTTACAACCGGGACTAGCGGGTCATTGGTTCAGTACTTC.

This sequence joins TRBV10-3 and TRBJ2-1, with 10 bases matching TRBD2. Per the germline V gene, CDR1 is ENHRY and CDR2 is SYGVKD. There are 14 residues in the CDR3. After removal of 2 bases from V and 12 bases from J, the junction contained 7 bases not matched to a gene. The CDR3 is CAISEGQREGGQFF. In DNA form, the CDR3 reads TGTGCCATCAGTGAGGGCCAGCGGGAGGGAGGGCAGTTCTTC.

The rearrangement uses TRBV11-2 and TRBJ1-2, with 11 bases matching TRBD1. Germline CDR1 is SGHAT and CDR2 is FQNNGV. This CDR3 is built from 16 residues. The trim removed 1 base at V and 7 bases at J, leaving 8 bases unmatched. The chain's CDR3 is CASSLAPRGQGAGYTF. CDR3 bases: TGTGCCAGCAGCTTAGCCCCCCGAGGACAGGGGGCTGGCTACACCTTC.

This sequence joins TRBV4-1 and TRBJ2-1, with D unresolved. V was cut by 0 bases and J by 0 bases, with 9 bases left in between. Germline V gives CDR1 MGHRA, CDR2 YSYEKL. The CDR3 totals 16 residues. The CDR3: CASSQEGRSSYNEQFF. The CDR3 DNA reads TGCGCCAGCAGCCAAGAGGGCCGGTCCTCCTACAATGAGCAGTTCTTC.

V gene TRBV20-1 combines with J gene TRBJ2-5; TRBD1 matches at 9 bases. J was trimmed by 5 bases and V by 3 bases; bases with no gene match: 10. Germline V gene sequence: CDR1 DFQATT, CDR2 SNEGSKA (reference sequence). The CDR3 has 15 residues. This CDR3 reads CSASIRQGVGETQYF. CDR3 bases: TGCAGTGCTAGTATTAGACAGGGGGTTGGGGAGACCCAGTACTTC.

This chain's CDR3 is CASRFGQGFGEAFF. The CDR3 DNA follows: TGTGCCAGCAGATTCGGACAAGGGTTCGGCGAAGCTTTCTTT. The J gene is TRBJ1-1, the V gene TRBV27, with D tentatively TRBD1 (5 bases). This CDR3 spans 14 amino acids. In germline, CDR1 is MNHEY, CDR2 SMNVEV (reference sequence). V gave up 6 bases and J gave up 8 bases, with 19 bases separating them.

The sample holds one count of this clone. This chain joins TRBV11-3 and TRBJ2-2; 8 positions match TRBD2. After removal of 6 bases from V and 8 bases from J, the junction contained 5 bases not matched to a gene. This CDR3 is 13 amino acids long. CDR1 SGHNT and CDR2 YENEEA come from the germline V gene. The DNA of the CDR3 is TGTGCCAGCAGTCAGATAGCGGGGGGGGAGCTGTTTTTT. This encodes CASSQIAGGELFF. The complete variable domain, with remaining parts taken from reference TRBV11-3 and TRBJ2-2, reads EAGVVQSPRYKIIEKKQPVAFWCNPISGHNTLYWYLQNLGQGPELLIRYENEEAVDDSQLPKDRFSAERLKGVDSTLKIQPAELGDSAVYLCASSQIAGGELFFGEGSRLTVL.

This chain joins TRBV7-2 and TRBJ2-2; 13 bases align to TRBD2. Per the germline V gene, CDR1 is SGHTA and CDR2 is FQGNSA. The J segment lost 6 bases and the V segment lost 6 bases, leaving 4 bases of the junction unmatched. The CDR3 is 15 residues long. CDR3 region: CASRLLAGGAGELFF. The DNA of the CDR3 is TGTGCCAGCAGGCTACTAGCGGGAGGGGCCGGGGAGCTGTTTTTT.

The chain is built from TRBV19 and TRBJ1-6; D gene ambiguous. The V end was cut by 7 bases, the J end by 3 bases, with 19 bases between. CDR1 is LNHDA, CDR2 SQIVND, per germline (reference sequence). This CDR3 has 17 amino acids. The DNA of the CDR3 is TGTGCCAGTAAGGCCCTAAGTGGGCAGAACTATAATTCACCCCTCCACTTT. Its translation is CASKALSGQNYNSPLHF.

The chain is built from TRBV2 and TRBJ2-3; 10 nucleotides match TRBD2. CDR1 and CDR2 from the germline V gene are SNHLY and FYNNEI. This CDR3 comprises 18 residues. The ends lost 2 bases at V and 3 bases at J; junction bases unmatched: 11. CDR3 amino acids: CASSERRASGSPTDTQYF. DNA of the CDR3: TGTGCCAGCAGTGAAAGGAGGGCTAGCGGGAGTCCTACAGATACGCAGTATTTT.

This chain uses TRBV24-1 with TRBJ1-5; TRBD1 matches 8 bases. The CDR3 length is 17 residues. Trimming removed 1 base from V and 2 bases from J; junction bases left unmatched: 6. CDR1 and CDR2 from the germline V gene are KGHDR and SFDVKD. CDR3 sequence (DNA): TGTGCCACCAGTGATTTCCCCCGGACAGGGTGCAATCAGCCCCAGCATTTT. As protein: CATSDFPRTGCNQPQHF.

Only a few counts were recorded for this clone. The V call is TRBV5-1, the J call TRBJ1-4; no reliable D call. This CDR3 is 16 amino acids long. Trimming shortened V by 5 bases and J by 5 bases, and 19 bases separated the two germline ends. The V gene's germline CDR1 is SGHRS and CDR2 YFSETQ. CDR3 nucleotide sequence: TGCGCCAGCAGGCCCTTTGATTCACGGTACAATGAAAAACTGTTTTTT. Its protein product is CASRPFDSRYNEKLFF.

This rearrangement joins TRBV6-2 or TRBV6-3 to TRBJ2-5; no firm D call. Looked up from germline, CDR1 is MNHEY and CDR2 is SVGEGT. With 6 bases removed from V and 2 bases from J, the gap between germline ends came to 13 bases. The CDR3 covers 14 residues. CDR3 sequence (DNA): TGTGCCAGCAGCCTAAGTTCGCGGCAAGAGACCCAGTACTTC. Translated: CASSLSSRQETQYF.